This T cell receptor beta chain is from a study of T cells after yellow fever vaccination. Regarding the study as a whole: A small proportion of clonotypes was detected in both the CD4 and CD8 compartments. Subsequent booster samples again held most clones from primary vaccination (around 96% CD4, over 80% CD8).

This clonotype was counted only a few times. The antigen is undetermined. For TCR, cDNA came from 5'RACE template switching, which added a universal primer site and UMIs. One entry per CDR3 protein, called by TCRdb with MiXCR from the 5' RACE reads. The table lists 300,000 or so distinct CDR3 sequences, 10% to 15% of them singletons. This sequence originates from a man younger than 45 who received the YFV17D yellow fever vaccine. The sequencing used CD4+ T cells sorted from PBMCs, collected 45 days after the yellow fever booster vaccination.

CDR3: CSVPGQFF. The CDR3 region has the DNA TGCAGCGTTCCTGGGCAGTTCTTC. The genes are TRBV29-1 and TRBJ2-1; D remains ambiguous. Trimming pared 5 bases from V and 12 bases from J, leaving 5 bases between. Germline CDR1 is SQVTM and CDR2 is ANQGSEA. The CDR3 extends over 8 amino acids.